This T cell receptor (beta chain) was found in a study of CD8 T cells in ankylosing spondylitis. This clonotype was detected only a few times. Antigen specificity is unknown. Construction of TCR beta libraries was performed using quantitative 5'-RACE with molecular barcodes. Each CDR3 protein is one row after TCRdb ran MiXCR on the 5' RACE reads. The sample has fewer than 500,000 distinct CDR3 sequences, 26% seen once; the top ten hold roughly 0.8%. Study-wide findings and caveats: The study identified a TCR beta motif of several highly homologous variants that appeared characteristic of ankylosing spondylitis blood. It was reported that disease-linked clones were significantly enriched in matched ankylosing spondylitis synovial fluid.

The V gene end was trimmed by 0 bases and the J gene end by 3 bases; junction bases not matched to a gene: 15. The CDR3 spans 19 residues. CDR1 is SGHRS, CDR2 YFSETQ, per germline. The sample comprised blood, either unsorted or a sorted T cell fraction (not recorded which). The V call is TRBV5-1, the J call TRBJ2-3; 8 nucleotides line up with TRBD2. The TCR sequence derives from a male donor with ankylosing spondylitis. For the CDR3, the DNA is TGCGCCAGCAGCTTGGCTCTAATAGCGGGACTCCCGGGGACAGATACGCAGTATTTT. This translates into CASSLALIAGLPGTDTQYF. Variable domain in full (rest from reference TRBV5-1 and TRBJ2-3): KAGVTQTPRYLIKTRGQQVTLSCSPISGHRSVSWYQQTPGQGLQFLFEYFSETQRNKGNFPGRFSGRQFSNSRSEMNVSTLELGDSALYLCASSLALIAGLPGTDTQYFGPGTRLTVL.